Following are 8 T cell receptor beta chains from one sample sequenced in a study of blood T cells in healthy people across ages. Primed by a sample-barcoded 5' primer and a J-beta primer mix, a second PCR proceeded for about 6 to 11 cycles. MiXCR, applied by TCRdb to the 5' RACE reads, yields one record per CDR3 protein. The sample consists of over 950,000 distinct CDR3 sequences, roughly half of them appearing once. Specimen: blood. These receptor sequences come from a woman aged 60-70 years in good health.

The chain couples TRBV3-1 to TRBJ2-7; no firm D call. From germline, CDR1 is LGHDT and CDR2 YNNKEL (reference sequence). Trimming took off 1 base at V and 5 bases at J, with 21 bases between the two ends. The CDR3 runs to 17 residues. CDR3 DNA sequence: TGTGCCAGCAGCCAAGGCGCGCTCAGGTTTTCTTGGGACGAGCAGTACTTC. This encodes CASSQGALRFSWDEQYF.

This clonotype was observed a few times. The chain recombines TRBV29-1 with TRBJ2-1; perhaps TRBD2 as D (6 bases). Germline values: CDR1 SQVTM, CDR2 ANQGSEA. CDR3 length: 12 residues. V lost 4 bases and J lost 7, with 11 bases in between. The CDR3 loop is CSVATSWNEQFF. The CDR3 DNA reads as TGCAGCGTTGCCACTAGCTGGAATGAGCAGTTCTTC.

This chain links TRBV20-1 with TRBJ1-2; D not resolved. The V end lost 7 bases, the J end lost 0 bases, and 15 bases lay between the germline ends. The CDR3 extends over 14 amino acids. CDR1 and CDR2 (germline): DFQATT, SNEGSKA (reference sequence). In DNA, the CDR3 is TGCAGTGTTTCGGGTGCGGAAGCTAACTATGGCTACACCTTC. Translating it yields CSVSGAEANYGYTF.

This chain uses TRBV12-3 or TRBV12-4 with TRBJ2-1; 11 bases agree with TRBD2. This CDR3 has 14 amino acids. V gave up 4 bases and J gave up 9 bases; unmatched junction bases: 5. CDR3 amino acids: CASSSLAGGGEQFF. The CDR3 coding sequence is TGTGCCAGCAGTTCCCTAGCGGGAGGTGGTGAGCAGTTCTTC.

V usage is TRBV15 and J usage is TRBJ1-2; D might be TRBD1 (5 bases). V gave up 5 bases and J gave up 4 bases, with 17 bases separating them. Germline CDR1 LNHNV, CDR2 YYDKDF (reference sequence). This CDR3 has 15 residues. This CDR3 reads CATSDGGDNPYGYTF. The CDR3 DNA reads TGTGCCACCAGCGACGGGGGAGATAACCCCTATGGCTACACCTTC.

The chain carries TRBV9 and TRBJ1-6; D is uncertain. Trimming pared 3 bases from V and 6 bases from J, leaving 10 bases between. This CDR3 spans 14 amino acids. Germline V gives CDR1 SGDLS, CDR2 YYNGEE. The CDR3 spells CASSAQFLNSPLHF. The DNA for the CDR3 is TGTGCCAGCAGCGCACAGTTTCTTAATTCACCCCTCCACTTT.

V gene TRBV7-9 combines with J gene TRBJ2-7; the D is unclear. The CDR3 sequence is 13 residues long. CDR1 is SEHNR, CDR2 FQNEAQ, per germline (reference sequence). V lost 5 bases, J lost 2 bases, and 10 bases lay in between. This chain's CDR3 is CASSPLEAYEQYF. DNA of the CDR3: TGTGCCAGCAGCCCACTGGAAGCCTACGAGCAGTACTTC.

This clonotype has just a few counts. The chain employs TRBV2 and TRBJ2-4, with a tentative D call TRBD2 (5 bases). Deletions cut 5 bases from V and 2 bases from J, with 10 bases between. In germline, CDR1 is SNHLY, CDR2 FYNNEI. This CDR3 contains 14 residues. CDR3 loop: CASSHRDSKNIQYF. CDR3 nucleotides: TGTGCCAGCAGTCACCGGGATTCCAAAAACATTCAGTACTTC. The variable domain in full, with the rest retrieved from reference TRBV2 and TRBJ2-4, is EPEVTQTPSHQVTQMGQEVILRCVPISNHLYFYWYRQILGQKVEFLVSFYNNEISEKSEIFDDQFSVERPDGSNFTLKIRSTKLEDSAMYFCASSHRDSKNIQYFGAGTRLSVL.